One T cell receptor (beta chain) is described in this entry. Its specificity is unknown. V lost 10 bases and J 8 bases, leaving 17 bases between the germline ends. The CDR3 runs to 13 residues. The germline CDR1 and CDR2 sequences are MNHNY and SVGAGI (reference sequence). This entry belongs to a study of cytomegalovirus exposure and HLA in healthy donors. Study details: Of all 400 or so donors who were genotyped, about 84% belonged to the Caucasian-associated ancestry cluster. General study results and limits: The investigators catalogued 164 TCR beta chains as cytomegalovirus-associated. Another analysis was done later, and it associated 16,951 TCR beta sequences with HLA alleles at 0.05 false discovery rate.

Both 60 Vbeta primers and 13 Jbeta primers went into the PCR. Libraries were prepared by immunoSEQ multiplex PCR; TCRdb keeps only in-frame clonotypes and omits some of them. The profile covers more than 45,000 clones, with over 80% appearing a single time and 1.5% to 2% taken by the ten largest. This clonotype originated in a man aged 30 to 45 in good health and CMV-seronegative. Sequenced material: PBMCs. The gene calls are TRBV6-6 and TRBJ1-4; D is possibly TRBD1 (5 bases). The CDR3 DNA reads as TGTGCCATGTCGTGGAGGGGAGGGGAAAAACTGTTTTTT. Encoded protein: CAMSWRGGEKLFF.